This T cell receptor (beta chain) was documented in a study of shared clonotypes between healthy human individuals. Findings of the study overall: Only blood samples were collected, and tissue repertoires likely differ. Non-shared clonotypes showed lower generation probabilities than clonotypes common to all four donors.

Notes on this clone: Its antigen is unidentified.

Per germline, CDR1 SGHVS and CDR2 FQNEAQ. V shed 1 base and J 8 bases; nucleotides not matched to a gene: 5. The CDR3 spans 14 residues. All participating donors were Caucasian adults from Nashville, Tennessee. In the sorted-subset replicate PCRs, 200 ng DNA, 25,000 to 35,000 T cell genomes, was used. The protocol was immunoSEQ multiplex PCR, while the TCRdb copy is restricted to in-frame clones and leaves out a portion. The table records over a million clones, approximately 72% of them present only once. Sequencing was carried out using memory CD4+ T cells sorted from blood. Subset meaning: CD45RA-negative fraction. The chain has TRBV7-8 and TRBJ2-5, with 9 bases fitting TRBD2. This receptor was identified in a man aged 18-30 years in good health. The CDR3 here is CASSLEASGNTQYF. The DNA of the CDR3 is TGTGCCAGCAGCTTAGAGGCTAGCGGGAACACCCAGTACTTC.